The 7 T cell receptor beta chains below all came from one sample that was sequenced in a study of blood T cell repertoires in COVID-19. The protocol was immunoSEQ multiplex PCR, while the TCRdb copy is restricted to in-frame clones and leaves out a portion. This sample has some 270,000 clones, with about 89% found just once. The sample comprised peripheral blood. The receptors derive from a man aged 50 to 59 with acute or convalescent COVID-19.

The chain combines TRBV18 with TRBJ1-4, with D unclear. CDR3 size: 16 residues. Germline V lookup: CDR1 KGHSH, CDR2 LQKENI. V was shortened by 1 base and J by 0 bases, with 9 bases between the two germline ends. In DNA, the CDR3 is TGTGCCAGCTCACCACTCTCCAGGTCAACTAATGAAAAACTGTTTTTT. It encodes CASSPLSRSTNEKLFF.

CDR3 in amino acids: CASRGTAQETQYF. CDR3 DNA sequence: TGCGCCAGCCGGGGGACAGCACAAGAGACCCAGTACTTC. The J gene is TRBJ2-5, the V gene TRBV5-1, with a weak D call TRBD1 (7 bases). V lost 7 bases, J lost 2 bases, and 12 bases lay in between. Germline CDR1 reads SGHRS; CDR2 reads YFSETQ. This CDR3 is 13 amino acids long.

This clone was counted a few times. This sequence joins TRBV2 and TRBJ2-7, with D tentatively TRBD2 (5 bases). CDR1 and CDR2 (germline): SNHLY, FYNNEI. The V end was cut by 2 bases, the J end by 6 bases, with 11 bases between. This CDR3 spans 13 amino acids. The CDR3 DNA is TGTGCCAGCAGTGAAACGAGGGTTCCCGAGCAGTACTTC. Translating gives CASSETRVPEQYF.

The V gene is TRBV5-4, the J gene TRBJ2-7; 10 bases are shared with TRBD1. The CDR3 runs to 15 residues. Per the germline V gene, CDR1 is SGHNT and CDR2 is YYREEE (reference sequence). J lost 5 bases, V lost 2 bases, and 7 bases had no gene match. CDR3 in amino acids: CASSLNPGTGDEQYF. The CDR3 bases are TGTGCCAGCAGCTTAAACCCCGGGACAGGGGACGAGCAGTACTTC.

V is TRBV6-5 and J is TRBJ1-3; D might be TRBD1 (6 bases). The CDR3 extends over 14 amino acids. V lost 10 bases and J 0 bases, leaving 13 bases between the germline ends. Germline values: CDR1 MNHEY, CDR2 SVGAGI. CDR3 region: CANNRASSGNTIYF. Written as DNA, the CDR3 is TGTGCCAACAACAGGGCCAGCTCTGGAAACACCATATATTTT.

This chain uses TRBV5-8 with TRBJ2-7; the match to TRBD1 covers 7 bases. There are 14 residues in the CDR3. Germline loops: CDR1 SGHTS, CDR2 YDEGEE. The trim removed 0 bases at V and 5 bases at J, leaving 5 bases unmatched. The CDR3 loop reads CASSLDPGQNEQYF. The CDR3 coding sequence is TGTGCCAGCAGCTTGGACCCGGGACAGAACGAGCAGTACTTC.

V usage is TRBV19 and J usage is TRBJ1-2, with 8 bases aligning to TRBD1. The CDR3 sequence is 12 residues long. The V gene's germline CDR1 is LNHDA and CDR2 SQIVND (reference sequence). V gave up 9 bases and J gave up 4 bases; unmatched junction bases: 4. DNA of the CDR3: TGTGCCAGCACAGACAGGGGCTATGGCTACACCTTC. This codes for CASTDRGYGYTF.